The 6 T cell receptor beta chains in this list originate from one sample, sequenced in a study of CD8+CD57+ T cells in acquired aplastic anemia. An expansion of CD8+CD57+ cells by flow cytometry had been shown in patients chosen for sequencing. Profiles of TCR beta VDJ and CDR3 were generated from a genomic DNA template. TCRdb re-derived calls from the reads in MiXCR, one entry per CDR3 protein. The sample has about 150,000 distinct CDR3 sequences, over 50% seen once; the top ten hold roughly 12%. The source material was sorted CD4+, CD8+, or CD8+CD57+ T cells (not recorded which) from PBMCs. The receptors were gathered from a human donor with aplastic anemia.

This clonotype was detected once. The chain combines TRBV20-1 with TRBJ2-1, with TRBD2 matching over 12 bases. J lost 4 bases, V lost 2 bases, and 6 bases had no gene match. The CDR3 totals 16 residues. CDR1 is DFQATT and CDR2 is SNEGSKA in the germline V gene (reference sequence). CDR3 sequence: CSARPSGLAGYNEQFF. The CDR3 DNA follows: TGCAGTGCTAGACCGTCCGGACTAGCGGGGTACAATGAGCAGTTCTTC.

V gene TRBV2 combines with J gene TRBJ2-5; 8 bases match TRBD2. Germline CDR1 SNHLY, CDR2 FYNNEI. This CDR3 has 15 residues. Trimming cost V 5 bases and J 4 bases; bases outside gene matches: 9. The CDR3 here is CASSLGDGRVETQYF. The CDR3 coding sequence is TGTGCCAGCAGTTTGGGGGACGGGAGGGTAGAGACCCAGTACTTC.

J is TRBJ1-2 and V is TRBV5-8, with D possibly being TRBD1 (5 bases). V lost 1 base to trimming and J lost 4 bases, with 11 bases between them. Per germline, CDR1 SGHTS and CDR2 YDEGEE. This CDR3 comprises 14 residues. For the CDR3, the DNA is TGTGCCAGCAGCTTGATTGACAGCGTCTATGGCTACACCTTC. Amino acids: CASSLIDSVYGYTF.

In its sample, this clonotype was seen many times. The V call is TRBV11-1, the J call TRBJ2-3, with 11 bases fitting TRBD2. Germline loops: CDR1 SGHAT, CDR2 FQDESV (reference sequence). The CDR3 is 17 residues long. Trimming took 6 bases from V and 1 from J; bases not matched to a gene: 9. The CDR3 loop is CASSPFATSGGTDTQYF. In DNA form, the CDR3 reads TGTGCCAGCAGTCCGTTTGCGACTAGCGGGGGCACAGATACGCAGTATTTT. Filled out from reference TRBV11-1 and TRBJ2-3, the complete variable domain reads EAEVAQSPRYKITEKSQAVAFWCDPISGHATLYWYRQILGQGPELLVQFQDESVVDDSQLPKDRFSAERLKGVDSTLKIQPAELGDSAMYLCASSPFATSGGTDTQYFGPGTRLTVL.

This clonotype showed up many times. This sequence joins TRBV6-2 or TRBV6-3 and TRBJ2-3, with D unclear. V lost 2 bases and J 7 bases, leaving 10 bases between the germline ends. The CDR3 covers 13 residues. CDR1 is MNHEY, CDR2 SVGEGT, per germline. CDR3 protein: CASSYGVQNTQYF. For the CDR3, the DNA is TGTGCCAGCAGTTACGGGGTTCAAAATACGCAGTATTTT.

The rearrangement uses TRBV11-1 and TRBJ1-6; tentative D call: TRBD1 (6 bases). Between the trimmed V and J ends, which lost 4 bases and 7 bases, there was a span of 23 bases. CDR3 length: 18 residues. Germline V gene sequence: CDR1 SGHAT, CDR2 FQDESV (reference sequence). CDR3 DNA sequence: TGTGCCAGCAGCTCGTCGGCCGTTGGCAGGGGTGGGAATTCACCCCTCCACTTT. It encodes CASSSSAVGRGGNSPLHF.